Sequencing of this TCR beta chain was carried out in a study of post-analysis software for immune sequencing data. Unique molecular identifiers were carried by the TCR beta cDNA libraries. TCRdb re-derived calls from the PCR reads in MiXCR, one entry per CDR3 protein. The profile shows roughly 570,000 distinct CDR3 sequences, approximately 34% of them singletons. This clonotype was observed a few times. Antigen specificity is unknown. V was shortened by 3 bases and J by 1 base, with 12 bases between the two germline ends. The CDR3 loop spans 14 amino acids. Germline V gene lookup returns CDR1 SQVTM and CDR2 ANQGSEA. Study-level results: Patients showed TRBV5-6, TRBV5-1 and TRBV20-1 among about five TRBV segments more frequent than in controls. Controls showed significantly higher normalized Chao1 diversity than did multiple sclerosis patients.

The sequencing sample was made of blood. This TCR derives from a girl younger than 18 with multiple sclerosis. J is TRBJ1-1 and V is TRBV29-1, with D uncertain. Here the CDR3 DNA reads TGCAGCGTTGATGTCTGGGGAGGGAACACTGAAGCTTTCTTT. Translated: CSVDVWGGNTEAFF. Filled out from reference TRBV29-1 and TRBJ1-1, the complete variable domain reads SAVISQKPSRDICQRGTSLTIQCQVDSQVTMMFWYRQQPGQSLTLIATANQGSEATYESGFVIDKFPISRPNLTFSTLTVSNMSPEDSSIYLCSVDVWGGNTEAFFGQGTRLTVV.